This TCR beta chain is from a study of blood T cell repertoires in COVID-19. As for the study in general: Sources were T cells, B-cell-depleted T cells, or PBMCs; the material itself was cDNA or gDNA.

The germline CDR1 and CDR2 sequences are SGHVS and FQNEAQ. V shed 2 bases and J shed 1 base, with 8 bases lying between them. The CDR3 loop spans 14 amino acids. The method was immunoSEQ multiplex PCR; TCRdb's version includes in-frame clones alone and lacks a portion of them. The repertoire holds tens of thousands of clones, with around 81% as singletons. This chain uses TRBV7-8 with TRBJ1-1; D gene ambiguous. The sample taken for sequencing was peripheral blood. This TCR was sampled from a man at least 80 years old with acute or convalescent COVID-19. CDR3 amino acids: CASSLFPGNTEAFF. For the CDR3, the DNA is TGTGCCAGCAGCTTATTTCCAGGGAACACTGAAGCTTTCTTT.